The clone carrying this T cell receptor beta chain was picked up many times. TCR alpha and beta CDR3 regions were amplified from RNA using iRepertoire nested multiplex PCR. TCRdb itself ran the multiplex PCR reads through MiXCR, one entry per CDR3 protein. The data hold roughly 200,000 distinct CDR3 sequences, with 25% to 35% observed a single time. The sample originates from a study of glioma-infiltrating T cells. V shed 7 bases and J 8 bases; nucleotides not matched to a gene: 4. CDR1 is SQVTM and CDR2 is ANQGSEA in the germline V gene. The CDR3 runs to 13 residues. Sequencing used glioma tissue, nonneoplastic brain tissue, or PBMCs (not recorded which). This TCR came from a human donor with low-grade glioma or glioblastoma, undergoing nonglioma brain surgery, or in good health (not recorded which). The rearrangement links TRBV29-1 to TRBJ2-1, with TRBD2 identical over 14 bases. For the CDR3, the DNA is TGCAGCGCCGGACTAGCGGGAGGCTATGAGCAGTTCTTC. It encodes CSAGLAGGYEQFF.